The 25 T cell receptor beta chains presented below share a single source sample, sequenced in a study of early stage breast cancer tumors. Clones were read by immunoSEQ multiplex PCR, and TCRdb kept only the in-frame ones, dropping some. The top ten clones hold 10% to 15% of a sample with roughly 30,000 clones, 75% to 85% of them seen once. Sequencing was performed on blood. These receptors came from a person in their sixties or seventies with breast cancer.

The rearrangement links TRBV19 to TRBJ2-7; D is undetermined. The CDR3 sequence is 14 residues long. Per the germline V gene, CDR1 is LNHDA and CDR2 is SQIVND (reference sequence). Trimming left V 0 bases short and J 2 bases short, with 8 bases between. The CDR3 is CASSIDLPAYEQYF. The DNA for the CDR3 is TGTGCCAGTAGTATAGACTTGCCGGCCTACGAGCAGTACTTC. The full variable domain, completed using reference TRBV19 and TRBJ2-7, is DGGITQSPKYLFRKEGQNVTLSCEQNLNHDAMYWYRQDPGQGLRLIYYSQIVNDFQKGDIAEGYSVSREKKESFPLTVTSAQKNPTAFYLCASSIDLPAYEQYFGPGTRLTVT.

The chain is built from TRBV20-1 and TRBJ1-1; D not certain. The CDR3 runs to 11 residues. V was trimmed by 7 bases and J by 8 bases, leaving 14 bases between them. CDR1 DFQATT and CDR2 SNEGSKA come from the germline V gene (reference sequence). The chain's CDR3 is CSGGINLEAFF. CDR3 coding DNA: TGCAGTGGAGGTATTAATTTAGAAGCTTTCTTT.

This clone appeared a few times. The CDR3 bases are TGCGCCAGCAGCTTGACGGGGAACACCGGGGAGCTGTTTTTT. This sequence encodes CASSLTGNTGELFF. This chain links TRBV5-1 with TRBJ2-2; D ambiguous. The V gene's germline CDR1 is SGHRS and CDR2 YFSETQ. The CDR3 totals 14 residues. The V end lost 1 base, the J end lost 1 base, and 5 bases lay between the germline ends.

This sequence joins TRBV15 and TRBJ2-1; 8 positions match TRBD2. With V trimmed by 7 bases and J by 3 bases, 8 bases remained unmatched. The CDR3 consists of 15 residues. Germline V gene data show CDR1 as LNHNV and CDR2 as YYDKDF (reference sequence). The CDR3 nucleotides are TGTGCCACCACCGGAGCGGGAGTCTTCTACAATGAGCAGTTCTTC. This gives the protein CATTGAGVFYNEQFF.

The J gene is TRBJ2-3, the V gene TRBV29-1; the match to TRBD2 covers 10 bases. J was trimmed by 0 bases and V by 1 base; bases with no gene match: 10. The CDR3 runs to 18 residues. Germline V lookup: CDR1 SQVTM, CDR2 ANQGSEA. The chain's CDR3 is CSVEASGSGGWSTDTQYF. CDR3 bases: TGCAGCGTTGAAGCTAGCGGGAGCGGGGGGTGGAGCACAGATACGCAGTATTTT.

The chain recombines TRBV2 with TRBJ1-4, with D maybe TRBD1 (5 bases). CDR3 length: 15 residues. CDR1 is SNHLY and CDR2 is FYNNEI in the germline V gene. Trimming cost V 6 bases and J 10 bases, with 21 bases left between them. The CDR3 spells CASSPGGGNGGKLFF. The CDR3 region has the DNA TGTGCCAGCAGCCCCGGGGGAGGGAATGGGGGAAAACTGTTTTTT.

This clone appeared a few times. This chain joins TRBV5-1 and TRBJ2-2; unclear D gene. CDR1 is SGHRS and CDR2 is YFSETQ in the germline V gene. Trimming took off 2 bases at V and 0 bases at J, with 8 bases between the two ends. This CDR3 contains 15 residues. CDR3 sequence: CASSLFQANTGELFF. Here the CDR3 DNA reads TGCGCCAGCAGCTTATTTCAGGCGAACACCGGGGAGCTGTTTTTT.

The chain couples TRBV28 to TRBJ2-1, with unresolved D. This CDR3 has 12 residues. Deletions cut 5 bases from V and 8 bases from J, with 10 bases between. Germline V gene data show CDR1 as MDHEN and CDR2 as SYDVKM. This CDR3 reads CASSPTKDEQFF. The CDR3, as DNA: TGTGCCAGCAGTCCAACAAAAGATGAGCAGTTCTTC. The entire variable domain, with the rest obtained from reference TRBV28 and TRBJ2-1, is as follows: DVKVTQSSRYLVKRTGEKVFLECVQDMDHENMFWYRQDPGLGLRLIYFSYDVKMKEKGDIPEGYSVSREKKERFSLILESASTNQTSMYLCASSPTKDEQFFGPGTRLTVL.

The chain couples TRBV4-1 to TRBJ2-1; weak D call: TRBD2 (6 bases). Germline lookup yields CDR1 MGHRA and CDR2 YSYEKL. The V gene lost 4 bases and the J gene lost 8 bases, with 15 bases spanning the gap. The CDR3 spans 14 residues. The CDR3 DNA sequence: TGCGCCAGCAGCCTCTTGGGGGAGGAAGATGAGCAGTTCTTC. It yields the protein CASSLLGEEDEQFF.

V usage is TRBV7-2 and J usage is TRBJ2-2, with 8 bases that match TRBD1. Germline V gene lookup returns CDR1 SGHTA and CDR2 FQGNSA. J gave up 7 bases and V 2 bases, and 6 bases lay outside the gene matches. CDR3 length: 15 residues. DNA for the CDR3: TGTGCCAGCAGCTTACGAATGACAGGGGTCGGGGAGCTGTTTTTT. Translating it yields CASSLRMTGVGELFF. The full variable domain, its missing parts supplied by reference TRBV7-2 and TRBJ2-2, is GAGVSQSPSNKVTEKGKDVELRCDPISGHTALYWYRQSLGQGLEFLIYFQGNSAPDKSGLPSDRFSAERTGGSVSTLTIQRTQQEDSAVYLCASSLRMTGVGELFFGEGSRLTVL.

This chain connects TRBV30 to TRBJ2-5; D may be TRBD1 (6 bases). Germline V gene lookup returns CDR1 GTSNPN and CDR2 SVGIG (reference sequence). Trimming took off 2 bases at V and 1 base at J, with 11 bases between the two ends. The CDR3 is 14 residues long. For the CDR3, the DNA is TGTGCCTGGAGTCTATTACAGGGCCAAGAGACCCAGTACTTC. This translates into CAWSLLQGQETQYF.

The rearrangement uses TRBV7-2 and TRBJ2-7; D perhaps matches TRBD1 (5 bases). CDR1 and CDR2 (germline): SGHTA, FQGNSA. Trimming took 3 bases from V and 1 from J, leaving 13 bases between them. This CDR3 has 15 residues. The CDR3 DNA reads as TGTGCCAGCAGCTTCGGACAACACCAATCCTACGAGCAGTACTTC. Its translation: CASSFGQHQSYEQYF. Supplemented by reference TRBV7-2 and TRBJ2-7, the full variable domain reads GAGVSQSPSNKVTEKGKDVELRCDPISGHTALYWYRQSLGQGLEFLIYFQGNSAPDKSGLPSDRFSAERTGGSVSTLTIQRTQQEDSAVYLCASSFGQHQSYEQYFGPGTRLTVT.

The CDR3 is CASSLPRGLAGGKGGNEQFF. The CDR3 DNA is TGCGCCAGCAGCTTGCCTCGGGGACTAGCGGGAGGGAAGGGGGGCAATGAGCAGTTCTTC. This chain uses TRBV5-1 with TRBJ2-1, with 16 positions matching TRBD2. The length of the CDR3 is 20 residues. V dropped 1 base and J dropped 6; count of bases not matched to a gene: 13. The germline gives CDR1 SGHRS, CDR2 YFSETQ.

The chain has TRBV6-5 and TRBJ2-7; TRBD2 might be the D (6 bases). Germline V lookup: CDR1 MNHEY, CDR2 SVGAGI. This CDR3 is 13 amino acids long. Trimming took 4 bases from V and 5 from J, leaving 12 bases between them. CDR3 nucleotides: TGTGCCAGCAGTTTGGGGGGACCGGACGAGCAGTACTTC. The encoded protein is CASSLGGPDEQYF.

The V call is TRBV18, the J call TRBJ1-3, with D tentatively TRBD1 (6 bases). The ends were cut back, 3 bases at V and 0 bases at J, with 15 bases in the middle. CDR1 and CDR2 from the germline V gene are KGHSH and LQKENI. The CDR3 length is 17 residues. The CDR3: CASSPSTGWSSGNTIYF. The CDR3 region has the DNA TGTGCCAGCTCACCTTCGACAGGTTGGAGCTCTGGAAACACCATATATTTT.

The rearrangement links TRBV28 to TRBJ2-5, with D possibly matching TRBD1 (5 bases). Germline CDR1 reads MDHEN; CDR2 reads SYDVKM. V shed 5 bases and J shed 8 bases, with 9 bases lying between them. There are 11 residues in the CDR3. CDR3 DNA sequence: TGTGCCAGCAGTACCCAGGGTACCCAGTACTTC. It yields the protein CASSTQGTQYF.

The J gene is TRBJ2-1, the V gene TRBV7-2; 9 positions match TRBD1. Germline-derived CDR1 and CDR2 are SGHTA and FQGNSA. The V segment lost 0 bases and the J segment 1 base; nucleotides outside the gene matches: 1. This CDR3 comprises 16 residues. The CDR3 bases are TGTGCCAGCAGCTTAGCTGGGACAGGGTCCTACAATGAGCAGTTCTTC. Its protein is CASSLAGTGSYNEQFF. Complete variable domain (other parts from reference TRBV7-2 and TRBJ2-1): GAGVSQSPSNKVTEKGKDVELRCDPISGHTALYWYRQSLGQGLEFLIYFQGNSAPDKSGLPSDRFSAERTGGSVSTLTIQRTQQEDSAVYLCASSLAGTGSYNEQFFGPGTRLTVL.

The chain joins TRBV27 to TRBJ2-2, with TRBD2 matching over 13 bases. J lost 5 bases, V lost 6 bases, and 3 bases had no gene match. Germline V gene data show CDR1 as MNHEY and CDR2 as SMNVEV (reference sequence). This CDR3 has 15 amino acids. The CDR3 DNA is TGTGCCAGCAGCCGGGGACTAGCGGGAACCGGGGAGCTGTTTTTT. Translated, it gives CASSRGLAGTGELFF.

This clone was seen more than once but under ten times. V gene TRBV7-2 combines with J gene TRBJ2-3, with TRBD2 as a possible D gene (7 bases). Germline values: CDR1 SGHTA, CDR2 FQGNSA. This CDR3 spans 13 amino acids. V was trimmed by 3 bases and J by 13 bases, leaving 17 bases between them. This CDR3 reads CASSFPEGGHKYF. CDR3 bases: TGTGCCAGCAGCTTCCCCGAGGGGGGGCATAAGTATTTT.

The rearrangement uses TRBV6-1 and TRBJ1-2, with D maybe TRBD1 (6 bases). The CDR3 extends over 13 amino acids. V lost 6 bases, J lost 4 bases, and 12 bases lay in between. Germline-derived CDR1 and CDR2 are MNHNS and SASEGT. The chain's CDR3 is CASRATGSYGYTF. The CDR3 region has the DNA TGTGCCAGCAGGGCCACAGGGTCCTATGGCTACACCTTC.

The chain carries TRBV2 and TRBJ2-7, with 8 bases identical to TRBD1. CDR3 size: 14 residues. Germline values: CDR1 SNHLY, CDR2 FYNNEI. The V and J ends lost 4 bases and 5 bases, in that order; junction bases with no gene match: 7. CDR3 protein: CASSGRDRPHEQYF. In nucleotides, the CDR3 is TGTGCCAGCAGTGGAAGGGACAGGCCCCACGAGCAGTACTTC.

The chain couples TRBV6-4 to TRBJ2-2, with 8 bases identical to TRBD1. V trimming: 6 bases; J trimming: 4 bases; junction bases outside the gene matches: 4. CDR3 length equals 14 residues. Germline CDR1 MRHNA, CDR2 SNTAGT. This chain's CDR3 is CASRKDRVTGELFF. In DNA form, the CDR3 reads TGTGCCAGCAGGAAGGACAGGGTCACCGGGGAGCTGTTTTTT.

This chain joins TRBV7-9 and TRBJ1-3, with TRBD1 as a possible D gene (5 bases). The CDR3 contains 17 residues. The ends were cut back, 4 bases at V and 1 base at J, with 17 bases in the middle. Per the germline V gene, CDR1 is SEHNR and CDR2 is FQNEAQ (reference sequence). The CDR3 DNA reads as TGTGCCAGCAGCTCATCTAAGGGGCGCAGGTCTGGAAACACCATATATTTT. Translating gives CASSSSKGRRSGNTIYF.

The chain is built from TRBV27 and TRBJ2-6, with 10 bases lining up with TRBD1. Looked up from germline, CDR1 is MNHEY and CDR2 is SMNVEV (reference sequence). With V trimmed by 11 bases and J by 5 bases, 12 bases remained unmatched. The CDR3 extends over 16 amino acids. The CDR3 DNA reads TGTGCCGCGGGGACAGGGGCTTTTGGCTGGGCCAACGTCCTGACTTTC. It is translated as CAAGTGAFGWANVLTF.

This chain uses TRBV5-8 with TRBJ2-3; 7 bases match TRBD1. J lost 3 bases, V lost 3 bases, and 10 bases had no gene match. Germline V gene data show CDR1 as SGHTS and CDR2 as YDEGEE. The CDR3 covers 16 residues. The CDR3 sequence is CASSSRDSWGTDTQYF. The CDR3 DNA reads TGTGCCAGCAGCTCCCGGGACAGCTGGGGAACAGATACGCAGTATTTT.